This T cell receptor (beta chain) was found in a study of blood T cell repertoires in COVID-19. Across the study: Collection of acute and convalescent COVID-19 samples took place in the United States, Italy and Spain. T cells, B-cell-depleted T cells, or PBMCs provided the cDNA or gDNA that served as material.

Per the original data handling: Amplified reference gene primers provided the basis for estimating nucleated cell counts. Assay: immunoSEQ multiplex PCR; the TCRdb copy retains only in-frame clones and omits some. That table furnishes V, J and clone size, whereas the DNA furnished D and trimming. This sample has about 71,000 clones, with approximately 89% found just once. The sequencing input was peripheral blood. This TCR was sampled from a man older than 75 with acute or convalescent COVID-19.

The CDR3: CASSLAGGNHYEQYF. The CDR3 region has the DNA TGTGCCAGCAGTTTAGCGGGGGGGAACCACTACGAGCAGTACTTC. The chain carries TRBV6-2 or TRBV6-3 and TRBJ2-7, with 11 bases fitting TRBD2. The CDR3 has 15 residues. Trimming at V came to 4 bases and at J to 3 bases, leaving 5 bases not matched to a gene. Germline V lookup: CDR1 MNHEY, CDR2 SVGEGT.